The source of this T cell receptor (beta chain) is a study of cytotoxic CD8 clonotypes in ibrutinib-treated CLL. Study as a whole: Results showed about 24 partial and 2 complete responses; following median roughly 70 months, approximately 14 remained remitted, roughly twelve advanced.

Cryopreserved PBMCs were the source of 1.5 to 2.5 micrograms of genomic DNA, which went to TCR beta libraries. The ends were cut back, 2 bases at V and 5 bases at J, with 12 bases in the middle. This CDR3 is 14 amino acids long. Germline loops: CDR1 SEHNR, CDR2 FQNEAQ (reference sequence). Clones were sequenced by immunoSEQ multiplex PCR, and TCRdb holds only the in-frame ones, with some missing. Among roughly 160,000 clones listed, roughly 86% were seen once. Notes on the study in general: Public clonotypes, rarely seen, contracted or held steady on treatment. Sustained-remission and progressing patients had unequal sampling times.

Turning to this clone: Its antigen is undetermined.

The sequencing here drew on PBMCs, taken after 12 months of ibrutinib treatment. The rearrangement links TRBV7-9 to TRBJ1-1, with a possible D match to TRBD1 (5 bases). This sequence was found in a human donor with chronic lymphocytic leukemia. The CDR3 DNA follows: TGTGCCAGCAGCTTAAGTGGGGGTAGGACTGAAGCTTTCTTT. It translates to CASSLSGGRTEAFF.